The 27 T cell receptor beta chains in this list originate from one sample, sequenced in a study of long-term antiretroviral therapy in people with HIV. Researchers ran immunoSEQ v3.0 at survey level. Libraries were prepared by immunoSEQ multiplex PCR; TCRdb keeps only in-frame clonotypes and omits some of them. This table holds about 40,000 clones, approximately 85% found once. Sequenced material: unsorted PBMCs, taken 3.1 years after starting antiretroviral therapy. These TCRs come from a woman between 45 and 60 years old with HIV.

The chain employs TRBV7-8 and TRBJ1-2, with unresolved D. The ends were cut back, 6 bases at V and 5 bases at J, with 19 bases in the middle. The CDR3 is 15 amino acids. Germline assignment: CDR1 SGHVS and CDR2 FQNEAQ. In DNA form, the CDR3 reads TGTGCCAGCAGTTCCCCTGGATTACCCGCTTATGGCTACACCTTC. Protein sequence: CASSSPGLPAYGYTF.

This clone was observed a handful of times. The chain is built from TRBV15 and TRBJ1-1; no reliable D call. Germline V CDR1 and CDR2: LNHNV, YYDKDF (reference sequence). This CDR3 comprises 14 residues. Trimming removed 1 base from V and 1 base from J, with 7 bases in between. In nucleotides, the CDR3 is TGTGCCACCAGCAGAGTCGGTGGGAACACTGAAGCTTTCTTT. The encoded protein is CATSRVGGNTEAFF. The full variable domain, its missing parts supplied by reference TRBV15 and TRBJ1-1, is DAMVIQNPRYQVTQFGKPVTLSCSQTLNHNVMYWYQQKSSQAPKLLFHYYDKDFNNEADTPDNFQSRRPNTSFCFLDIRSPGLGDTAMYLCATSRVGGNTEAFFGQGTRLTVV.

This chain joins TRBV2 and TRBJ2-1, with TRBD2 identical over 9 bases. Unmatched junction bases numbered 8, after V lost 1 base and J lost 7 bases. This CDR3 spans 16 amino acids. CDR1 SNHLY and CDR2 FYNNEI come from the germline V gene. CDR3 loop: CASSEVGSGGRNEQFF. The CDR3 DNA sequence: TGTGCCAGCAGTGAAGTGGGAAGCGGGGGGAGGAATGAGCAGTTCTTC. The variable domain in full, completed from reference TRBV2 and TRBJ2-1, reads EPEVTQTPSHQVTQMGQEVILRCVPISNHLYFYWYRQILGQKVEFLVSFYNNEISEKSEIFDDQFSVERPDGSNFTLKIRSTKLEDSAMYFCASSEVGSGGRNEQFFGPGTRLTVL.

The rearrangement joins TRBV30 to TRBJ1-2; D is unclear. Per germline, CDR1 GTSNPN and CDR2 SVGIG (reference sequence). With 8 bases removed from V and 2 bases from J, the gap between germline ends came to 15 bases. This CDR3 contains 13 residues. The CDR3 DNA is TGTGCCGGAGAGACGGACGGGAACTATGGCTACACCTTC. Protein sequence: CAGETDGNYGYTF. The full variable domain, with the rest looked up from reference TRBV30 and TRBJ1-2, is SQTIHQWPATLVQPVGSPLSLECTVEGTSNPNLYWYRQAAGRGLQLLFYSVGIGQISSEVPQNLSASRPQDRQFILSSKKLLLSDSGFYLCAGETDGNYGYTFGSGTRLTVV.

The rearrangement uses TRBV7-8 and TRBJ2-1; D tentatively fits TRBD1 or TRBD2 (5 bases each). The V end was cut by 2 bases, the J end by 1 base, with 9 bases between. CDR1 and CDR2 (germline): SGHVS, FQNEAQ. CDR3 length: 15 residues. CDR3 sequence (DNA): TGTGCCAGCAGCTTATCGGGACCTTCCTACAATGAGCAGTTCTTC. The encoded protein is CASSLSGPSYNEQFF.

J is TRBJ2-5 and V is TRBV19; possible D gene TRBD1, 6 bases. Trimming pared 2 bases from V and 4 bases from J, leaving 11 bases between. CDR3 length equals 14 residues. CDR1 and CDR2 from the germline V gene are LNHDA and SQIVND (reference sequence). CDR3 DNA sequence: TGTGCCAGTAGTATACGGGACATTGGAGAGACCCAGTACTTC. Amino acid sequence: CASSIRDIGETQYF.

The chain combines TRBV2 with TRBJ2-2; 7 positions agree with TRBD1. The CDR3 loop spans 15 amino acids. The germline V gene encodes CDR1 SNHLY and CDR2 FYNNEI. J was trimmed by 5 bases and V by 6 bases; bases with no gene match: 9. CDR3 sequence (DNA): TGTGCCAGCAGCACGACAGGGAGTATGACCGGGGAGCTGTTTTTT. It yields the protein CASSTTGSMTGELFF.

The V gene is TRBV4-2, the J gene TRBJ2-7, with a tentative D call TRBD2 (8 bases). The V and J ends lost 5 bases and 0 bases respectively, with 14 bases between them. Germline CDR1 LGHNA, CDR2 YNFKEQ. There are 15 residues in the CDR3. The DNA for the CDR3 is TGTGCCAGCAGCGAGGGGGCGGGGGGCTCCTACGAGCAGTACTTC. Protein sequence: CASSEGAGGSYEQYF.

The chain links TRBV2 to TRBJ1-2, with TRBD1 matching over 10 bases. The CDR3 contains 15 residues. Germline loops: CDR1 SNHLY, CDR2 FYNNEI. J was trimmed by 7 bases and V by 5 bases; bases with no gene match: 10. The CDR3 DNA reads TGTGCCAGCAGTCCCTGGGACAGGGGTGAAGGTGGCTACACCTTC. It specifies CASSPWDRGEGGYTF.

The chain employs TRBV9 and TRBJ2-4; tentatively, D is TRBD1 or TRBD2 (5 bases each). The CDR3 has 19 residues. With 0 bases removed from V and 1 base from J, the gap between germline ends came to 20 bases. Per the germline V gene, CDR1 is SGDLS and CDR2 is YYNGEE. This CDR3 is CASSVDPLTAEGAKNIQYF. CDR3 DNA sequence: TGTGCCAGCAGCGTAGACCCCCTGACAGCCGAGGGGGCCAAAAACATTCAGTACTTC.

V and J are TRBV6-5 and TRBJ1-2, with 8 bases matching TRBD1. The CDR3 covers 15 residues. With 3 bases clipped from V and 4 bases from J, the junction kept 7 bases outside the gene matches. Germline V gene lookup returns CDR1 MNHEY and CDR2 SVGAGI. The CDR3 spells CASSYSAGGLYGYTF. The CDR3 DNA is TGTGCCAGCAGTTATTCGGCAGGGGGCCTCTATGGCTACACCTTC.

The CDR3 is CAWSGGRVRETQYF. The CDR3 DNA reads as TGTGCCTGGAGTGGGGGTCGGGTACGGGAGACCCAGTACTTC. The chain recombines TRBV30 with TRBJ2-5; the D is unclear. V was pared by 1 base and J by 5 bases, with 14 bases between. The germline V gene encodes CDR1 GTSNPN and CDR2 SVGIG (reference sequence). The length of the CDR3 is 14 residues. The variable domain in full, with the rest retrieved from reference TRBV30 and TRBJ2-5, is SQTIHQWPATLVQPVGSPLSLECTVEGTSNPNLYWYRQAAGRGLQLLFYSVGIGQISSEVPQNLSASRPQDRQFILSSKKLLLSDSGFYLCAWSGGRVRETQYFGPGTRLLVL.

The chain is built from TRBV11-2 and TRBJ1-4; D uncertain. CDR1 SGHAT and CDR2 FQNNGV come from the germline V gene. The CDR3 covers 16 residues. The V and J ends lost 5 bases and 6 bases respectively, with 19 bases between them. The CDR3, as DNA: TGTGCCAGCAGCCCATACATGTCTCTCGGGGATGAAAAACTGTTTTTT. This codes for CASSPYMSLGDEKLFF.

This chain joins TRBV5-4 and TRBJ1-1; TRBD1 is a possible D gene (5 bases). CDR3 length: 15 amino acids. Germline V gene data show CDR1 as SGHNT and CDR2 as YYREEE (reference sequence). V dropped 0 bases and J dropped 4 bases, with 13 bases sitting between them. CDR3 nucleotide sequence: TGTGCCAGCAGCTTGGAGGGACCCTATCCCACTGAAGCTTTCTTT. It is translated as CASSLEGPYPTEAFF.

This chain uses TRBV29-1 with TRBJ1-1; no clear D. The V end was cut by 4 bases, the J end by 5 bases, with 5 bases between. The germline CDR1 and CDR2 sequences are SQVTM and ANQGSEA. CDR3 length: 10 amino acids. The CDR3 reads CSVVVTEAFF. CDR3 nucleotides: TGCAGCGTTGTAGTTACTGAAGCTTTCTTT.

This clone was seen only a few times. V gene TRBV6-6 combines with J gene TRBJ1-2, with D perhaps matching TRBD1 (6 bases). CDR3 size: 12 residues. Trimming took off 7 bases at V and 2 bases at J, with 8 bases between the two ends. The V gene's germline CDR1 is MNHNY and CDR2 SVGAGI (reference sequence). The CDR3 reads CASTTGNYGYTF. The CDR3 bases are TGTGCCAGCACCACAGGGAACTATGGCTACACCTTC.

The chain employs TRBV30 and TRBJ2-2; a possible D gene is TRBD1 (6 bases). Trimming removed 0 bases at V and 1 base at J, with 9 bases between. The CDR3 spans 15 residues. In germline, CDR1 is GTSNPN, CDR2 SVGIG (reference sequence). CDR3 nucleotides: TGTGCCTGGAGTGTACCGGACAGGAACACCGGGGAGCTGTTTTTT. Protein: CAWSVPDRNTGELFF.

The V call is TRBV9, the J call TRBJ2-2; TRBD2 matches 11 bases. V lost 4 bases and J lost 2; bases outside the gene matches: 10. This CDR3 contains 18 residues. CDR1 is SGDLS, CDR2 YYNGEE, per germline. The chain's CDR3 is CASSTPLAGAVNTGELFF. CDR3 nucleotides: TGTGCCAGCAGCACCCCACTAGCGGGGGCGGTAAACACCGGGGAGCTGTTTTTT.

The chain joins TRBV19 to TRBJ2-2; D is possibly TRBD1 or TRBD2 (6 bases each). V shed 7 bases and J shed 3 bases, with 18 bases lying between them. The CDR3 covers 16 residues. Germline loops: CDR1 LNHDA, CDR2 SQIVND (reference sequence). The CDR3 here is CASTTRGPTDTGELFF. The CDR3 DNA is TGTGCCAGTACCACTCGGGGGCCGACGGACACCGGGGAGCTGTTTTTT.

This clone was counted a few times. The genes are TRBV30 and TRBJ2-7, with D perhaps being TRBD1 or TRBD2 (5 bases each). V was pared by 4 bases and J by 4 bases, with 8 bases between. Germline values: CDR1 GTSNPN, CDR2 SVGIG (reference sequence). The CDR3 is made up of 11 amino acids. CDR3: CAWIEGYEQYF. The CDR3 nucleotides read TGTGCCTGGATTGAGGGGTACGAGCAGTACTTC.

The chain couples TRBV18 to TRBJ2-7; TRBD1 matches at 10 bases. The CDR3 is made up of 14 amino acids. Germline CDR1 and CDR2: KGHSH and LQKENI. V lost 3 bases, J lost 2 bases, and 1 base stayed unmatched. In DNA form, the CDR3 reads TGTGCCAGCTCACCCGGACAGGGGGCCTACGAGCAGTACTTC. Protein product: CASSPGQGAYEQYF.

The chain couples TRBV27 to TRBJ1-5; D is unresolved. Germline CDR1 MNHEY, CDR2 SMNVEV (reference sequence). This CDR3 is built from 13 residues. V gave up 3 bases and J gave up 5 bases, with 8 bases separating them. The CDR3 sequence: CASSLSTYQPQHF. In DNA, the CDR3 is TGTGCCAGCAGTTTGAGTACTTATCAGCCCCAGCATTTT.

The V gene is TRBV11-3, the J gene TRBJ2-3; no reliable D call. The germline gives CDR1 SGHNT, CDR2 YENEEA. V lost 0 bases, J lost 6 bases, and 10 bases lay in between. The length of the CDR3 is 14 residues. The CDR3 region has the DNA TGTGCCAGCAGCTTAGATCAAGCTTCCGATACGCAGTATTTT. Encoded protein: CASSLDQASDTQYF.

V usage is TRBV27 and J usage is TRBJ2-5, with D perhaps TRBD1 (7 bases). The CDR3 consists of 14 residues. The V end lost 0 bases, the J end lost 5 bases, and 10 bases lay between the germline ends. Germline CDR1 reads MNHEY; CDR2 reads SMNVEV (reference sequence). The DNA of the CDR3 is TGTGCCAGCAGTTTATCGACAGGGAGGGAGACCCAGTACTTC. It is translated as CASSLSTGRETQYF.

This chain connects TRBV5-1 to TRBJ2-2, with D uncertain. The CDR3 is 16 residues long. V shed 0 bases and J shed 1 base, with 10 bases lying between them. Germline V lookup: CDR1 SGHRS, CDR2 YFSETQ. The CDR3 nucleotides read TGCGCCAGCAGCTTGGATGCCGGACGGAACACCGGGGAGCTGTTTTTT. Encoded protein: CASSLDAGRNTGELFF.

In this sample, this clone turned up once. The chain has TRBV19 and TRBJ1-6; D is unclear. Germline V lookup: CDR1 LNHDA, CDR2 SQIVND (reference sequence). Deletions cut 7 bases from V and 8 bases from J, with 24 bases between. This CDR3 is built from 17 residues. The CDR3 DNA follows: TGTGCCAGTAATCCCTCCGGGAACGGGAGAAGAGATTCACCCCTCCACTTT. Translation: CASNPSGNGRRDSPLHF.

Notes on this clone: This may be a read error, as it is one base from a much larger clone. This chain connects TRBV5-6 to TRBJ2-7; D is unclear. Germline CDR1 reads SGHDT; CDR2 reads YYEEEE. The CDR3 is 11 residues long. V lost 0 bases, J lost 4 bases, and 2 bases lay in between. CDR3 sequence: CASSLEYEQYF. The CDR3 bases are TGTGCCAGCAGCTTGGAGTACGAGCAGTACTTC.